What follows are 31 T cell receptor beta chains derived from one specimen sequenced in a study of T cells after yellow fever vaccination. TCRdb passed the 5' RACE reads through MiXCR, listing each CDR3 protein once. The sample lists around 180,000 distinct CDR3 sequences, approximately 6% occurring once. The sequences come from CD4+ T cells sorted from PBMCs, collected on the day of the first yellow fever vaccination. The receptors were sampled from a man aged 18 to 29 who received the YFV17D yellow fever vaccine.

This clonotype has ten or more counts. The J gene is TRBJ2-1, the V gene TRBV12-3 or TRBV12-4, with a weak D call TRBD2 (7 bases). V gave up 4 bases and J gave up 9 bases, with 13 bases separating them. There are 13 residues in the CDR3. CDR3: CASSSIGGGEQFF. The CDR3 DNA sequence: TGTGCCAGCAGTTCTATAGGGGGGGGTGAGCAGTTCTTC.

V gene TRBV4-3 combines with J gene TRBJ1-5; TRBD1 is a possible D gene (6 bases). Germline loops: CDR1 LGHNA, CDR2 YSLEER. The germline V and J ends were trimmed by 5 bases and 7 bases, with 12 bases remaining between them. This CDR3 contains 13 residues. CDR3 sequence reads: CASSGTPGQPQHF. In nucleotides, the CDR3 is TGCGCCAGCAGCGGGACACCGGGGCAGCCCCAGCATTTT.

This clonotype was recorded at least ten times. V and J are TRBV19 and TRBJ1-1; no clear D. Germline values: CDR1 LNHDA, CDR2 SQIVND (reference sequence). V was pared by 2 bases and J by 2 bases, with 9 bases between. The CDR3 is 14 residues long. The CDR3 region is CASSISRANTEAFF. CDR3 in DNA: TGTGCCAGTAGTATAAGTCGGGCCAACACTGAAGCTTTCTTT.

The sample holds a few counts of this clonotype. The genes are TRBV7-2 and TRBJ2-3; D is ambiguous. The germline CDR1 and CDR2 sequences are SGHTA and FQGNSA. CDR3 length equals 13 residues. With 0 bases removed from V and 4 bases from J, the gap between germline ends came to 5 bases. The CDR3 reads CASSLAEPDTQYF. As DNA, the CDR3 is TGTGCCAGCAGCTTAGCGGAACCAGATACGCAGTATTTT.

This clonotype was seen more than once but under ten times. The chain combines TRBV4-3 with TRBJ1-1; TRBD1 agrees at 7 bases. Germline CDR1 reads LGHNA; CDR2 reads YSLEER. The CDR3 covers 14 residues. The trim removed 2 bases at V and 8 bases at J, leaving 8 bases unmatched. The DNA of the CDR3 is TGCGCCAGCAGCCAAATTGACAGGGAACGAGAAGCTTTCTTT. Its protein is CASSQIDREREAFF.

This clonotype was recorded at least ten times. V usage is TRBV5-1 and J usage is TRBJ2-5; 8 bases agree with TRBD2. In germline, CDR1 is SGHRS, CDR2 YFSETQ. Trimming cost V 4 bases and J 5 bases; bases outside gene matches: 7. CDR3 size: 14 residues. Here the CDR3 reads CASSPGLVTETQYF. The CDR3 DNA is TGCGCCAGCAGCCCGGGACTAGTAACCGAGACCCAGTACTTC.

This clonotype was observed at least ten times. The rearrangement links TRBV27 to TRBJ1-5; D possibly corresponds to TRBD1 (5 bases). CDR3 length: 13 residues. Trimming cost V 3 bases and J 4 bases, with 7 bases left between them. Germline CDR1 MNHEY, CDR2 SMNVEV (reference sequence). CDR3: CASSFRENQPQHF. The DNA for the CDR3 is TGTGCCAGCAGTTTCAGGGAAAATCAGCCCCAGCATTTT.

This clonotype was observed a few times. This chain links TRBV6-6 with TRBJ2-7; TRBD2 matches 8 bases. The ends lost 6 bases at V and 6 bases at J; junction bases unmatched: 4. Germline CDR1 MNHNY, CDR2 SVGAGI (reference sequence). This CDR3 has 12 residues. CDR3 in DNA: TGTGCCAGCAGCTCCGGGAGGGGCGAGCAGTACGTC. Its protein product is CASSSGRGEQYV.

The chain is built from TRBV28 and TRBJ2-2; no definite D call. Trimming removed 7 bases from V and 6 bases from J, with 6 bases in between. There are 11 residues in the CDR3. The germline gives CDR1 MDHEN, CDR2 SYDVKM. The CDR3 reads CASIQAGELFF. CDR3 bases: TGTGCCAGCATCCAAGCCGGGGAGCTGTTTTTT.

On this clonotype: Given a much more abundant clone one base away, this may be a read error. The chain employs TRBV6-2 or TRBV6-3 and TRBJ1-2; maybe TRBD1 (5 bases). The germline V and J ends were trimmed by 5 bases and 7 bases, with 20 bases remaining between them. This CDR3 has 15 amino acids. Germline lookup yields CDR1 MNHEY and CDR2 SVGEGT. The CDR3 DNA reads as TGTGCCAGCAGTAAATCTTCCGGGACGATTGGTGGCTACACCTTC. Protein: CASSKSSGTIGGYTF.

The table lists this clonotype with a few counts. The CDR3 reads CASSPGPELGYTF. CDR3 sequence (DNA): TGTGCCAGCAGCCCCGGTCCCGAGCTCGGCTACACCTTC. The chain uses TRBV11-2 and TRBJ1-2; no clear D gene. The germline CDR1 and CDR2 sequences are SGHAT and FQNNGV. CDR3 length equals 13 residues. V was clipped by 5 bases and J by 8 bases, with 15 bases between them.

This clonotype occurred many times. V and J are TRBV21-1 and TRBJ2-7; the listed D gene, TRBD2, was not tested against the DNA. TRBV21-1 is a pseudogene segment. This CDR3 is built from 12 residues. CDR3 residues: CASSEEGYEQYV. Here the CDR3 DNA reads TGTGCCAGCAGCGAGGAGGGGTACGAGCAGTACGTC.

This clonotype was counted ten times or more. The chain carries TRBV5-5 and TRBJ1-2, with 7 nucleotides matching TRBD1. The V segment lost 5 bases and the J segment 9 bases; nucleotides outside the gene matches: 7. CDR3 length: 12 residues. Germline CDR1 reads SGHKS; CDR2 reads YYEKEE (reference sequence). CDR3 nucleotides: TGTGCCAGCAGGGCCCCAGGGGGTAGCTACACCTTC. This gives the protein CASRAPGGSYTF.

This clonotype was picked up many times. DNA for the CDR3: TGTGCCAGCAGCAACCGGGACAGGGTGCCCACTGAAGCTTTCTTT. Its protein is CASSNRDRVPTEAFF. The V call is TRBV7-2, the J call TRBJ1-1; 9 nucleotides match TRBD1. This CDR3 has 15 residues. V trimming: 5 bases; J trimming: 4 bases; junction bases outside the gene matches: 8. Germline CDR1 SGHTA, CDR2 FQGNSA.

V and J are TRBV6-1 and TRBJ1-6; D remains unclear. With 1 base removed from V and 8 bases from J, the gap between germline ends came to 9 bases. CDR1 and CDR2 from the germline V gene are MNHNS and SASEGT. CDR3 length: 14 amino acids. CDR3 loop: CASSEVPYDSPLHF. For the CDR3, the DNA is TGTGCCAGCAGTGAAGTGCCGTACGATTCACCCCTCCACTTT.

This clonotype came up many times. The chain has TRBV7-9 and TRBJ1-1, with D unresolved. Germline values: CDR1 SEHNR, CDR2 FQNEAQ (reference sequence). The CDR3 loop spans 13 amino acids. The ends were cut back, 4 bases at V and 2 bases at J, with 8 bases in the middle. CDR3 DNA: TGTGCCAGCAGCTCCTTACCTAACACTGAAGCTTTCTTT. Amino acids: CASSSLPNTEAFF. Complete variable domain (other parts from reference TRBV7-9 and TRBJ1-1): DTGVSQNPRHKITKRGQNVTFRCDPISEHNRLYWYRQTLGQGPEFLTYFQNEAQLEKSRLLSDRFSAERPKGSFSTLEIQRTEQGDSAMYLCASSSLPNTEAFFGQGTRLTVV.

This clonotype has ten or more counts. The genes are TRBV5-1 and TRBJ1-2; no clear D gene. The germline V gene has CDR1 SGHRS and CDR2 YFSETQ. V shed 0 bases and J shed 6 bases, with 6 bases lying between them. CDR3 length: 12 amino acids. The CDR3 bases are TGCGCCAGCAGCTTGGCCAGCGATGGCTACACCTTC. It translates to CASSLASDGYTF.

This clonotype has only a few counts. V is TRBV7-6 and J is TRBJ2-7, with 7 bases identical to TRBD1. The CDR3 consists of 13 residues. Germline loops: CDR1 SGHVS, CDR2 FNYEAQ. The J segment lost 3 bases and the V segment lost 8 bases, leaving 7 bases of the junction unmatched. This CDR3 is CASRQGPFYEQYF. The CDR3 coding sequence is TGTGCCAGCCGACAGGGACCCTTCTACGAGCAGTACTTC.

This clonotype has at least ten counts. The chain recombines TRBV20-1 with TRBJ2-5; D ambiguous. The CDR3 contains 13 residues. Germline CDR1 DFQATT, CDR2 SNEGSKA (reference sequence). The V end lost 3 bases, the J end lost 0 bases, and 8 bases lay between the germline ends. The CDR3 sequence is CSASILYQETQYF. DNA for the CDR3: TGCAGTGCTAGTATCTTGTACCAAGAGACCCAGTACTTC.

The rearrangement joins TRBV5-1 to TRBJ2-1; D not resolved. This CDR3 comprises 12 residues. Germline CDR1 and CDR2: SGHRS and YFSETQ. Deletions cut 7 bases from V and 8 bases from J, with 13 bases between. This CDR3 reads CASQSRVDEQFF. In DNA form, the CDR3 reads TGCGCCAGCCAGTCCCGCGTCGATGAGCAGTTCTTC.

This clonotype was recorded many times. The chain couples TRBV11-2 to TRBJ2-1; maybe TRBD2 (6 bases). Trimming left V 7 bases short and J 0 bases short, with 22 bases between. The CDR3 extends over 18 amino acids. Germline V CDR1 and CDR2: SGHAT, FQNNGV. The CDR3 DNA is TGTGCCAGCACCACCCGGGGATGGGGGGTAAGCTCCTACAATGAGCAGTTCTTC. This gives the protein CASTTRGWGVSSYNEQFF.

This clonotype occurred many times. V and J are TRBV28 and TRBJ2-3, with 11 bases aligning to TRBD2. V trimming: 10 bases; J trimming: 10 bases; junction bases outside the gene matches: 10. The CDR3 has 13 amino acids. Per germline, CDR1 MDHEN and CDR2 SYDVKM. The CDR3 coding sequence is TGTGCCACCCGTAGCGGGGGGGCCGCGGCGCAGTATTTT. It translates to CATRSGGAAAQYF.

This clonotype appeared many times. The V gene is TRBV3-1, the J gene TRBJ2-5; D unclear. Germline V gives CDR1 LGHDT, CDR2 YNNKEL (reference sequence). The V end was cut by 0 bases, the J end by 7 bases, with 9 bases between. This CDR3 region has 13 residues. The CDR3 nucleotides read TGTGCCAGCAGCCAAGAGGGGTTTGGGACCCAGTACTTC. This encodes CASSQEGFGTQYF.

This clonotype was found a few times. The V and J genes are TRBV11-2 and TRBJ1-6; D is unresolved. The germline V and J ends were trimmed by 5 bases and 10 bases, with 12 bases remaining between them. This CDR3 is 13 amino acids long. CDR1 is SGHAT, CDR2 FQNNGV, per germline. The CDR3 loop reads CASSKQPPSPLHF. The CDR3 DNA reads TGTGCCAGCAGCAAACAGCCCCCGTCACCCCTCCACTTT.

Ten or more counts support this clonotype. The J gene is TRBJ2-5, the V gene TRBV10-3; the D is unclear. The CDR3 has 11 amino acids. Germline assignment: CDR1 ENHRY and CDR2 SYGVKD. The V and J ends lost 7 bases and 4 bases respectively, with 7 bases between them. The CDR3 DNA follows: TGTGCCATCAAACAAGGAGAGACCCAGTACTTC. Protein: CAIKQGETQYF.

This clonotype has only a few counts. The V and J genes are TRBV4-2 and TRBJ1-1; TRBD1 matches 8 bases. In germline, CDR1 is LGHNA, CDR2 YNFKEQ. The V segment lost 7 bases and the J segment 6 bases; nucleotides outside the gene matches: 7. The CDR3 totals 13 residues. The CDR3 sequence is CASISDRVAEAFF. The CDR3 DNA reads as TGTGCCAGCATTTCGGACAGGGTGGCTGAAGCTTTCTTT.

Only a few counts were recorded for this clonotype. V gene TRBV20-1 combines with J gene TRBJ2-2; D may be TRBD1 (6 bases). The CDR3 runs to 15 residues. Trimming stripped 2 bases from V and 7 bases from J, with 17 bases between. Germline-derived CDR1 and CDR2 are DFQATT and SNEGSKA (reference sequence). For the CDR3, the DNA is TGCAGTGCTAGAATGGGGCAGGGGTCCGTCGGGGAGCTGTTTTTT. Translation gives CSARMGQGSVGELFF.

This clonotype was picked up many times. This chain uses TRBV14 with TRBJ2-4; the match to TRBD1 covers 9 bases. The CDR3 runs 15 residues. Germline CDR1 is SGHDN and CDR2 is FVKESK. V trimming: 2 bases; J trimming: 5 bases; junction bases outside the gene matches: 4. CDR3 sequence reads: CASSQRTGAQNIQYF. The CDR3 nucleotides are TGTGCCAGCAGCCAAAGGACAGGGGCTCAAAACATTCAGTACTTC.

This chain joins TRBV7-2 and TRBJ1-6; D gene uncertain. Per germline, CDR1 SGHTA and CDR2 FQGNSA. The CDR3 has 14 residues. The V gene lost 1 base and the J gene lost 7 bases, with 8 bases spanning the gap. The DNA for the CDR3 is TGTGCCAGCAGCTTAGACAGATCAAATTCACCCCTCCACTTT. This sequence encodes CASSLDRSNSPLHF.

In its sample, this clonotype was seen many times. The J gene is TRBJ2-1, the V gene TRBV30; D is tentatively TRBD1 or TRBD2 (6 bases each). Germline V gene data show CDR1 as GTSNPN and CDR2 as SVGIG (reference sequence). V lost 0 bases and J 15 bases, leaving 12 bases between the germline ends. CDR3 length: 11 amino acids. The CDR3 region is CAWSVRGAAFF. CDR3 DNA sequence: TGTGCCTGGAGTGTAAGGGGGGCCGCGTTCTTC.

This chain links TRBV20-1 with TRBJ2-2; TRBD2 matches at 8 bases. J lost 4 bases, V lost 6 bases, and 13 bases had no gene match. This CDR3 has 16 residues. Germline-derived CDR1 and CDR2 are DFQATT and SNEGSKA (reference sequence). This chain's CDR3 is CSAKTVGGGPTGELFF. CDR3 coding DNA: TGCAGTGCCAAAACCGTCGGGGGGGGGCCCACCGGGGAGCTGTTTTTT.